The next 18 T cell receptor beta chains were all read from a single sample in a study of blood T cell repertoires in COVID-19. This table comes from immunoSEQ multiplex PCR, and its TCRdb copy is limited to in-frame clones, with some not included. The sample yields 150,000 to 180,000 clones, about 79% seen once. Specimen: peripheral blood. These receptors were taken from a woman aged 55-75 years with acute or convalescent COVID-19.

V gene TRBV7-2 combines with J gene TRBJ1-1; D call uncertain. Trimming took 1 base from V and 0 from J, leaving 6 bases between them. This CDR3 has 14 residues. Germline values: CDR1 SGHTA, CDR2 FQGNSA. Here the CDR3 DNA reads TGTGCCAGCAGCTTAGACCCTATGAACACTGAAGCTTTCTTT. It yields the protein CASSLDPMNTEAFF.

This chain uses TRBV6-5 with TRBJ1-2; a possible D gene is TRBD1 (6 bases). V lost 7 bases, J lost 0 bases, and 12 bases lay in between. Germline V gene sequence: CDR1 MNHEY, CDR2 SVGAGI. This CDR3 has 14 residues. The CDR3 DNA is TGTGCCAGCAATCCACAGGGAGCTAACTATGGCTACACCTTC. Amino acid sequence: CASNPQGANYGYTF.

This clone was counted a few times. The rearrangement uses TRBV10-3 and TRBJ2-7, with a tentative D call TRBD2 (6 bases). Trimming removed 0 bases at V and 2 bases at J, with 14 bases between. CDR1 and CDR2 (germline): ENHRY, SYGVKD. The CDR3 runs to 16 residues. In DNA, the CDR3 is TGTGCCATCAGTGAGTCGAGTGGAACGGGAGCCTACGAGCAGTACTTC. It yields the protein CAISESSGTGAYEQYF.

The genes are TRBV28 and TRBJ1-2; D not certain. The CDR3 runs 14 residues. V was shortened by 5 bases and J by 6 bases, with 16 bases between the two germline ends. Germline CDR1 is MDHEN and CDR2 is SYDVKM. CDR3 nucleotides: TGTGCCAGCAGTCGCCTGGGAGCACCGGATGGCTACACCTTC. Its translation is CASSRLGAPDGYTF.

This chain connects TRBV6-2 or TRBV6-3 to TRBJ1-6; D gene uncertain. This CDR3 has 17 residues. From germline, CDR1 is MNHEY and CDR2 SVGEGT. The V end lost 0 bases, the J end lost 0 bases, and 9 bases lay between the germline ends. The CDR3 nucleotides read TGTGCCAGCAGTTACTCGGAGGTTACCTCCTATAATTCACCCCTCCACTTT. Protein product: CASSYSEVTSYNSPLHF.

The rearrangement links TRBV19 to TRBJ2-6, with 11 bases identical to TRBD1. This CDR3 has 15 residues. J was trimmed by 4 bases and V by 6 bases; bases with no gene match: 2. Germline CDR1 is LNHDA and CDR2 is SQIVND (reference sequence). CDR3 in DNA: TGTGCCAGTAGGGACAGGGGGCGCGGGGCCAACGTCCTGACTTTC. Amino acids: CASRDRGRGANVLTF. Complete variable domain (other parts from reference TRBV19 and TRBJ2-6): DGGITQSPKYLFRKEGQNVTLSCEQNLNHDAMYWYRQDPGQGLRLIYYSQIVNDFQKGDIAEGYSVSREKKESFPLTVTSAQKNPTAFYLCASRDRGRGANVLTFGAGSRLTVL.

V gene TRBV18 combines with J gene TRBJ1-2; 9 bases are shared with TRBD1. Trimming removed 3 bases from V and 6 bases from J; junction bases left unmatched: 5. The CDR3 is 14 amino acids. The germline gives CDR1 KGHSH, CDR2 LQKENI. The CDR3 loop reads CASSPMGQGNGYTF. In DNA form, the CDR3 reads TGTGCCAGCTCACCTATGGGACAGGGAAATGGCTACACCTTC. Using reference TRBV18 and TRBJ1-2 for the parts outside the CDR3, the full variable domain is NAGVMQNPRHLVRRRGQEARLRCSPMKGHSHVYWYRQLPEEGLKFMVYLQKENIIDESGMPKERFSAEFPKEGPSILRIQQVVRGDSAAYFCASSPMGQGNGYTFGSGTRLTVV.

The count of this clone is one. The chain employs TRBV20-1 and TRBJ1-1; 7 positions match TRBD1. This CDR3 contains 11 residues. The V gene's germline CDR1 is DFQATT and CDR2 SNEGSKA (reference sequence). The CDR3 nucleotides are TGCAGAGGGTCAGGGGGGACTGAAGCTTTCTTT. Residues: CRGSGGTEAFF.

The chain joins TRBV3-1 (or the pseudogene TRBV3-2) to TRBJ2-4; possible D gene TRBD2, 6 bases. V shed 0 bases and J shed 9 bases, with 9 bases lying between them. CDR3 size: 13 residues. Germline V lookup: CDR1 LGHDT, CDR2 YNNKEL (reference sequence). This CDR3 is CASSQDSEGIQYF. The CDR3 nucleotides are TGTGCCAGCAGCCAAGATTCGGAGGGCATTCAGTACTTC.

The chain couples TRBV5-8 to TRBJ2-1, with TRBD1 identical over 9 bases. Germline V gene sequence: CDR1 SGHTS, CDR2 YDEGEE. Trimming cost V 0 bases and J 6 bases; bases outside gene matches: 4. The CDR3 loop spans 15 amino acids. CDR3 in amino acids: CASSLVGTGINEQFF. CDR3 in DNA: TGTGCCAGCAGCTTGGTGGGGACAGGGATCAATGAGCAGTTCTTC.

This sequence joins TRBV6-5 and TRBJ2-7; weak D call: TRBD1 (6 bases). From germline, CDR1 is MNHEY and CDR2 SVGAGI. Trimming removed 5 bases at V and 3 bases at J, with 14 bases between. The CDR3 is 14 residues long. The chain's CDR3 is CASSTGFGNYEQYF. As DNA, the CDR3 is TGTGCCAGCAGTACAGGGTTCGGGAACTACGAGCAGTACTTC.

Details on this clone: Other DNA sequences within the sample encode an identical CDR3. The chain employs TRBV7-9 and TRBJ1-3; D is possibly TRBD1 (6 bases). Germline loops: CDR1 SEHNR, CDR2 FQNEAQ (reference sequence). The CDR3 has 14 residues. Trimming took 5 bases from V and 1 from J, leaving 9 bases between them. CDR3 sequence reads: CASSRQGSGNTIYF. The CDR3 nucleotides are TGTGCCAGCAGCCGTCAGGGGTCTGGAAACACCATATATTTT. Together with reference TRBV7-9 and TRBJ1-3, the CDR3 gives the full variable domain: DTGVSQNPRHKITKRGQNVTFRCDPISEHNRLYWYRQTLGQGPEFLTYFQNEAQLEKSRLLSDRFSAERPKGSFSTLEIQRTEQGDSAMYLCASSRQGSGNTIYFGEGSWLTVV.

The DNA of the CDR3 is TGTGCCAGCACCACGGGCGGGGCTGGACAAGAGACCCAGTACTTC. Amino acids: CASTTGGAGQETQYF. The V gene is TRBV6-5, the J gene TRBJ2-5; possibly TRBD2 for D (6 bases). The CDR3 totals 15 residues. CDR1 is MNHEY and CDR2 is SVGAGI in the germline V gene. V lost 7 bases and J lost 2, with 17 bases in between.

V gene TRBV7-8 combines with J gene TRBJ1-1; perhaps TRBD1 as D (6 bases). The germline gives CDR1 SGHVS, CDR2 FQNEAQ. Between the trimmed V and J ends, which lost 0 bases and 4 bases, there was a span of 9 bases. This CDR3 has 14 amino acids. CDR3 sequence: CASSLATGGTEAFF. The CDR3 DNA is TGTGCCAGCAGCTTAGCGACAGGCGGCACTGAAGCTTTCTTT.

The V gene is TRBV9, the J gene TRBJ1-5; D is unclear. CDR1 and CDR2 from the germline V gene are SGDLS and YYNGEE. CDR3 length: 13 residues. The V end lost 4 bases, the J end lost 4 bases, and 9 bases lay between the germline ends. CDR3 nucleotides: TGTGCCAGCAGCCGGGGTGGGAATCAGCCCCAGCATTTT. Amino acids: CASSRGGNQPQHF.

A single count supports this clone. The CDR3 reads CASSSDRANSNQPQHF. The CDR3 region has the DNA TGTGCCAGCAGTTCCGACAGGGCGAATAGCAATCAGCCCCAGCATTTT. The J gene is TRBJ1-5, the V gene TRBV6-2 or TRBV6-3; 7 nucleotides agree with TRBD1. The germline gives CDR1 MNHEY, CDR2 SVGEGT. The CDR3 spans 16 residues. V trimming: 4 bases; J trimming: 0 bases; junction bases outside the gene matches: 6.

CDR3: CASSSGNQPQHF. The CDR3 DNA reads as TGTGCCAGCAGTTCAGGGAATCAGCCCCAGCATTTT. This rearrangement joins TRBV6-5 to TRBJ1-5; D is possibly TRBD1 (5 bases). Germline-derived CDR1 and CDR2 are MNHEY and SVGAGI. V lost 4 bases and J lost 4, with 5 bases in between. The CDR3 contains 12 residues.

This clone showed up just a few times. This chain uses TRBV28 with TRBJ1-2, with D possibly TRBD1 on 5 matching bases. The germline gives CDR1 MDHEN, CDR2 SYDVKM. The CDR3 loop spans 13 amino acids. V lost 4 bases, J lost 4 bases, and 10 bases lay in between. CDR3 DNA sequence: TGTGCCAGCAGTTCCGGGGGGGGCTATGGCTACACCTTC. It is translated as CASSSGGGYGYTF.